The T cell receptor beta chain described here comes from a study of T cells in Graves' hyperthyroidism and ophthalmopathy. TCR beta CDR3 region amplification was performed from RNA transcripts. When the TCR CDR3 underwent first-round RT-PCR, the HTBI primer set was used. TCRdb processed the multiplex PCR reads anew with MiXCR; each CDR3 protein has one entry. This table holds some 770,000 distinct CDR3 sequences, 16% found once. From approximately 9.5 ml of fresh peripheral blood, PBMCs were isolated. V was trimmed by 5 bases and J by 5 bases, leaving 15 bases between them. The germline gives CDR1 SGHAT, CDR2 FQNNGV. This CDR3 region has 15 residues.

This chain uses TRBV11-2 with TRBJ1-4; possible D gene TRBD1, 5 bases. This receptor was taken from a man aged 18 to 30 with Graves' hyperthyroidism. The sample was blood. CDR3 in DNA: TGTGCCAGCAGCCCGAAAGGGACGGGGAATGAAAAACTGTTTTTT. Translating it yields CASSPKGTGNEKLFF.